The entry that follows covers one TCR beta chain sequence. As yet, its antigen is unknown. At deep level, the assay was performed. In the original workflow: Filtering differed since immunoSEQ provided only junctions, with no quality scores. Some clones are missing from TCRdb's copy, which holds only in-frame ones; the method was immunoSEQ multiplex PCR. For V, J and clone size, that table is used; D and trimming come from the DNA. The repertoire holds roughly 2,000,000 clones, with approximately 95% as singletons. Germline CDR1 reads GTSNPN; CDR2 reads SVGIG (reference sequence). The CDR3 spans 14 residues. V lost 3 bases, J lost 0 bases, and 8 bases lay in between. These data are taken from a study of shared clonotypes between healthy human individuals. Findings and limits, study-wide: Larger richness was generally estimated for naive than memory subsets.

In the naive CD8 group, cells lacked CD45RO and were positively selected for CCR7, so terminally differentiated effector memory CD45RA+ cells were left out. This sequence joins TRBV30 and TRBJ1-4; D call uncertain. The TCR comes from a man younger than 30 in good health. Sequences were obtained from naive CD8+ T cells sorted from blood. CDR3 nucleotide sequence: TGTGCCTGGAGCTCATTTACAACTAATGAAAAACTGTTTTTT. This translates into CAWSSFTTNEKLFF. The full variable domain, completed using reference TRBV30 and TRBJ1-4, is SQTIHQWPATLVQPVGSPLSLECTVEGTSNPNLYWYRQAAGRGLQLLFYSVGIGQISSEVPQNLSASRPQDRQFILSSKKLLLSDSGFYLCAWSSFTTNEKLFFGSGTQLSVL.